This T cell receptor beta chain was identified in a study of shared clonotypes between healthy human individuals. Overall study results and limits: Although depth was large, rarefaction showed that sequencing of the sorted subsets was incomplete.

Naive-designated CD8 cells lacked CD45RO, were positively enriched for CCR7, and omitted terminally differentiated effector memory CD45RA+ cells. Authors' processing steps: ImmunoSEQ junction-only sequences lacked quality scores, so their filtering differed. The method was immunoSEQ multiplex PCR; TCRdb's version includes in-frame clones alone and lacks a portion of them. V and J calls and clone size follow that table, whereas D and trimming were derived from the DNA. The profile covers 630,000 or so clones, with 98% appearing a single time and approximately 0.33% taken by the ten largest. In the case of this clone: What it binds is not known.

The clonotype was recovered from a man aged 25-45 years in good health. Sequences were obtained from naive CD8+ T cells sorted from blood.

The CDR3 coding sequence is TGTGCCACCAGCATAGAGGGGGGTTTCAACACCGGGGAGCTGTTTTTT. Translating it yields CATSIEGGFNTGELFF. The rearrangement joins TRBV15 to TRBJ2-2; D is tentatively TRBD1 or TRBD2 (6 bases each). CDR3 length: 16 residues. From germline, CDR1 is LNHNV and CDR2 YYDKDF (reference sequence). V was trimmed by 4 bases and J by 2 bases, leaving 14 bases between them.